The clone carrying this T cell receptor (beta chain) was observed at least ten times. Its antigen remains unknown. This sample is drawn from a study of T-cell reconstitution after alpha-beta-depleted transplantation in children. Study results and limitations: Diversity of TCRbeta at day 60 was high in some patients, arising from surviving recipient T cells and thymic progenitors. Roughly two months post-transplant, alpha-beta T cells reportedly originated from several hundred graft clones that had expanded. T-cell counts and diversity were attributed mostly to newly produced T cells one year after transplant.

Molecular barcoding with unique molecular identifiers was used for the TCRbeta library. TCRdb ran MiXCR on the PCR reads and lists one entry per CDR3 protein. The table includes more than 200,000 distinct CDR3 sequences, under 30% detected once. In germline, CDR1 is SQVTM, CDR2 ANQGSEA. The V gene end was trimmed by 4 bases and the J gene end by 2 bases; junction bases not matched to a gene: 6. The CDR3 covers 15 residues. The source of this sequence is a female patient aged 2 to 10 who had a stem cell transplant for congenital amegakaryocytic thrombocytopenia, so the T cells may come from the graft donor. The sample consisted of PBMCs, mostly from graft donor cells, taken 360 days after TCRalphabeta/CD19-depleted stem cell transplant. The chain links TRBV29-1 to TRBJ2-5; 11 bases fit TRBD2. The CDR3 DNA reads as TGCAGCGTTGCCACCGGGACTAGCGGACAAGAGACCCAGTACTTC. Amino acid sequence: CSVATGTSGQETQYF. The complete variable domain, with remaining parts taken from reference TRBV29-1 and TRBJ2-5, reads SAVISQKPSRDICQRGTSLTIQCQVDSQVTMMFWYRQQPGQSLTLIATANQGSEATYESGFVIDKFPISRPNLTFSTLTVSNMSPEDSSIYLCSVATGTSGQETQYFGPGTRLLVL.